Detailed here is one TCR beta chain. Its antigen is unknown. This may come from a read error, since a much larger clone is one base off. The sample originates from a study of T cell repertoires in aging, cancer and after chemotherapy. General observations from the study: Healthy donors lost TCR diversity with age mainly through richness, cancer patients through richness and evenness.

The CDR3 is 17 amino acids. The V gene's germline CDR1 is KGHDR and CDR2 SFDVKD. Amplification of TCR beta used genomic DNA extracted from peripheral blood. Rearranged V-D-J TRB sequences were amplified with a mixed TRB-A/B primer pool. TCRdb re-analysed the multiplex PCR reads in MiXCR, keeping a single row per CDR3 protein. The data show a few thousand distinct CDR3 sequences, over 20% seen once. Sample: blood. The origin of this receptor is a human donor in good health. The donor label of this sample is uncertain. The chain employs TRBV24-1 and TRBJ2-2, with TRBD2 identical over 8 bases. CDR3 sequence reads: CVTSDASSGIGTGELFF. In DNA, the CDR3 is TGTGTCACCAGTGATGCGAGTAGCGGGATTGGCACCGGGGAGCTGTTTTTT.